A single sample is the source of the 5 T cell receptor beta chains below, sequenced in a study of cytomegalovirus exposure and HLA in healthy donors. This PCR relied on a set of 60 Vbeta primers and 13 Jbeta primers. Assay used: immunoSEQ multiplex PCR; TCRdb lists only in-frame clones, some missing. The sample holds roughly 110,000 clones, 74% seen once. What was sequenced was PBMCs. All receptors come from a middle-aged woman in good health and CMV-seropositive.

V and J are TRBV5-4 and TRBJ1-2, with a possible D match to TRBD1 (6 bases). Per germline, CDR1 SGHNT and CDR2 YYREEE (reference sequence). The CDR3 length is 12 residues. The V gene lost 4 bases and the J gene lost 4 bases, with 8 bases spanning the gap. The chain's CDR3 is CASSQDSYGYTF. CDR3 nucleotides: TGTGCCAGCAGCCAGGACAGCTATGGCTACACCTTC.

This chain joins TRBV19 and TRBJ1-5; no clear D gene. The CDR3 length is 13 residues. CDR1 LNHDA and CDR2 SQIVND come from the germline V gene (reference sequence). Trimming took 3 bases from V and 5 from J, leaving 8 bases between them. The CDR3 sequence is CASSMIGDQPQHF. The CDR3 nucleotides read TGTGCCAGTAGTATGATCGGGGATCAGCCCCAGCATTTT.

This clone has a handful of counts. The genes are TRBV5-6 and TRBJ1-1, with D possibly being TRBD1 (6 bases). Deletions cut 2 bases from V and 6 bases from J, with 20 bases between. The CDR3 totals 16 residues. Per germline, CDR1 SGHDT and CDR2 YYEEEE. The CDR3 loop reads CASSFRQGLKLAEAFF. The CDR3, as DNA: TGTGCCAGCAGCTTTCGGCAGGGGCTAAAGTTGGCTGAAGCTTTCTTT.

The rearrangement links TRBV25-1 to TRBJ2-5; possibly TRBD2 for D (5 bases). Per the germline V gene, CDR1 is MGHDK and CDR2 is SYGVNS. Trimming removed 3 bases from V and 5 bases from J, with 22 bases in between. This CDR3 has 17 amino acids. The DNA for the CDR3 is TGTGCCAGCAGTGACCCAAAATTCGGAGGCGGGCGGGAGACCCAGTACTTC. It codes for CASSDPKFGGGRETQYF.

This clone was detected only once. This chain uses TRBV6-5 with TRBJ1-2, with 9 bases identical to TRBD1. Germline V gene data show CDR1 as MNHEY and CDR2 as SVGAGI. V was clipped by 0 bases and J by 14 bases; unmatched bases: 13. There are 15 residues in the CDR3. CDR3 sequence: CASSYSTGKGTGYTF. The CDR3 DNA follows: TGTGCCAGCAGTTACTCGACGGGAAAGGGGACAGGGTATACCTTC.